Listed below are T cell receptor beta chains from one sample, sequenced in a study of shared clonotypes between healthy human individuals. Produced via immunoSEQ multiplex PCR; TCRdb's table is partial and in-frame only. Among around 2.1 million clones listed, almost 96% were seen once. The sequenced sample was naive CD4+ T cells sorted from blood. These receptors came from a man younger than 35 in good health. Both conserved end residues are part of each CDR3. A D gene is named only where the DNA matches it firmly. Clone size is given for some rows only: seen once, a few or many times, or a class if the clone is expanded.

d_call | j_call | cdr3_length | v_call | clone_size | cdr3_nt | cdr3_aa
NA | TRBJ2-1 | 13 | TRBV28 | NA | TGTGCCAGCAGTCCCAACATAGACCCTGAGCAGTTCTTC | CASSPNIDPEQFF
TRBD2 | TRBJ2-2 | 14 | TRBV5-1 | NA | TGCGCCAGTGAGCGGGGGACTAACACCGGGGAGCTGTTTTTT | CASERGTNTGELFF
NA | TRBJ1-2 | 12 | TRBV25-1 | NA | TGTGCCAGCAGAGACAGCTTATATGGCTACACCTTC | CASRDSLYGYTF
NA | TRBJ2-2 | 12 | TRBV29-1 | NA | TGCAGCGCTGGGGGAACGGGCGGGGAGCTGTTTTTT | CSAGGTGGELFF
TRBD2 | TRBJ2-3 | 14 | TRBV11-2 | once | TGTGCCAGCAGCCTCGGGGGGTCCACAGATACGCAGTATTTT | CASSLGGSTDTQYF
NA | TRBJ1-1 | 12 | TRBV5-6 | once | TGTGCCAGCAGCCTAGACACCGGGCGCTCTTTCTTT | CASSLDTGRSFF
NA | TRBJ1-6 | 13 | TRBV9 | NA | TGTGCCAGCAGCGTCGACAGAAATTCACCCCTCCACTTT | CASSVDRNSPLHF
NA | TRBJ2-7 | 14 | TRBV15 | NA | TGTGCCACCAGCAGAGATGGGCTGGCAGGAATGAAGTACTTC | CATSRDGLAGMKYF
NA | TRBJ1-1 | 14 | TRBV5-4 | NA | TGTGCCAGCAGCCAGTACCAGATTCGAACTGAAGCTTTCTTT | CASSQYQIRTEAFF
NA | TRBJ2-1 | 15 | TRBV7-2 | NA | TGTGCCAGCAGAAAAGGGGGAGTAAATCACAATGAGCAGTTCTTC | CASRKGGVNHNEQFF
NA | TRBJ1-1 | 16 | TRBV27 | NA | TGTGCCAGCAGTTTATCGGCAGCGAACGTCAACACTGAAGCTTTCTTT | CASSLSAANVNTEAFF
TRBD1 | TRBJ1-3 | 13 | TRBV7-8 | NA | TGTGCCAGCCGACAGGGGTTCTTGAACACCATATATTTT | CASRQGFLNTIYF
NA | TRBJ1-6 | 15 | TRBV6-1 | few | TGTGCCAGCAGTGTCTTGGACACCCATAATTCACCCCTCCACTTT | CASSVLDTHNSPLHF
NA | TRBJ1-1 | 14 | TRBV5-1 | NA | TGCGCCAGCAGCCCGGGACCTCAGAACACTGAAGCTTTCTTT | CASSPGPQNTEAFF
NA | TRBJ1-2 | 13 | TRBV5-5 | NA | TGTGCCAGCAGCTTGAGCACAAACTATGGCTACACCTTC | CASSLSTNYGYTF
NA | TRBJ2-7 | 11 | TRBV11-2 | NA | TGTGCCAGCAGCCAGGCCTACGAGCAGTACTTC | CASSQAYEQYF
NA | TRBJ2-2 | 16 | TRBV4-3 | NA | TGCGCCAGCAGCCAAAGACGAGGGGCGCGGACCGGGGAGCTGTTTTTT | CASSQRRGARTGELFF
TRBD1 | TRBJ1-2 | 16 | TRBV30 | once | TGTGCCTGGAGTGCCTCAAACCCGGGACAGTTTTATGGCTACACCTTC | CAWSASNPGQFYGYTF
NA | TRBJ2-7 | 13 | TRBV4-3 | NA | TGCGCCAGCAGCCTGAACAAAGGCTACGAGCAGTACTTC | CASSLNKGYEQYF
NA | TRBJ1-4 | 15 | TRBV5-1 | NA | TGCGCCAGCAGCCTGGAGGGAGCAACTAATGAAAAACTGTTTTTT | CASSLEGATNEKLFF
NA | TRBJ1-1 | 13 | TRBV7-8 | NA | TGTGCCAGCAGCTTAGCCTCCCCAGCTGAAGCTTTCTTT | CASSLASPAEAFF
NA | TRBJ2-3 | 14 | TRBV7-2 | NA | TGTGCCAGCAGCATGGGACTCTCCACAGATACGCAGTATTTT | CASSMGLSTDTQYF
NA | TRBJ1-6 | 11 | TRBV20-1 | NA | TGCAGTGCTAAGAACAATTCACCCCTCCACTTT | CSAKNNSPLHF
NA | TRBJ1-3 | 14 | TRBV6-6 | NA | TGTGCCAGCAGTTCCTGGGGGGGTGGAAACACCATATATTTT | CASSSWGGGNTIYF
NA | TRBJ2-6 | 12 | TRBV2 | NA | TGTGCCAGCTCATCTGGGGCCAACGTCCTGACTTTC | CASSSGANVLTF
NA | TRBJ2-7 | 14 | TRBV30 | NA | TGTGCCTGGAGTGGTAGGCGGTCCTCCTACGAGCAGTACTTC | CAWSGRRSSYEQYF
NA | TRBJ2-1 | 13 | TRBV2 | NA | TGTGCCAGCAGGCCCCCAGACTACAATGAGCAGTTCTTC | CASRPPDYNEQFF
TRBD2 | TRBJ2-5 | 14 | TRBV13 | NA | TGTGCCAGCAGCCTCCGGGGGGGTTGGGAGACCCAGTACTTC | CASSLRGGWETQYF
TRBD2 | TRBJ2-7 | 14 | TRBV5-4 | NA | TGTGCCAGCAGCTCGGGGGGGAGAGTCTACGAGCAGTACTTC | CASSSGGRVYEQYF
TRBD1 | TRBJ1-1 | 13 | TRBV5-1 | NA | TGCGCCAGCAGCTTAGACAGGGACACTGAAGCTTTCTTT | CASSLDRDTEAFF
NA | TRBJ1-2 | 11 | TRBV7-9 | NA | TGTGCCAGCCAGGGCGACTATGGCTACACCTTC | CASQGDYGYTF
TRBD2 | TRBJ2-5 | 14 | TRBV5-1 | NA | TGCGCCAGCAGCCCCGGCGCGGGGGGCGAGACCCAGTACTTC | CASSPGAGGETQYF
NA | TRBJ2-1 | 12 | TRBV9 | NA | TGTGCCAGCAGCGCACCCCCCAGTGAGCAGTTCTTC | CASSAPPSEQFF
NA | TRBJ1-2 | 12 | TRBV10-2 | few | TGCGCCAGCGGGGACGGGAGCTATGGCTACACCTTC | CASGDGSYGYTF
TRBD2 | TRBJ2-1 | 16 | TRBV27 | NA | TGTGCCAGCAGTCCCCCTTTGAGCGGGAGGTTCTCTGAGCAGTTCTTC | CASSPPLSGRFSEQFF